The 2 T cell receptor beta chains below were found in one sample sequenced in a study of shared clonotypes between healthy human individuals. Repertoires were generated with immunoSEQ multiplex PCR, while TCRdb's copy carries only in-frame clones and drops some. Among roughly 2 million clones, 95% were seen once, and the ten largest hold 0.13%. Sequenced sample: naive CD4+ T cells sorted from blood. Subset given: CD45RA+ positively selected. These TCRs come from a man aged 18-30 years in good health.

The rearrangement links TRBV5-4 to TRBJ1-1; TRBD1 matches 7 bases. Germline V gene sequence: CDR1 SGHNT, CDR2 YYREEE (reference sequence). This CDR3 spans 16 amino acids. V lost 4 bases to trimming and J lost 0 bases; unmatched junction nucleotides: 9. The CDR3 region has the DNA TGTGCCAGCAGCCCACATGGGACAGCACTGAACACTGAAGCTTTCTTT. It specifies CASSPHGTALNTEAFF.

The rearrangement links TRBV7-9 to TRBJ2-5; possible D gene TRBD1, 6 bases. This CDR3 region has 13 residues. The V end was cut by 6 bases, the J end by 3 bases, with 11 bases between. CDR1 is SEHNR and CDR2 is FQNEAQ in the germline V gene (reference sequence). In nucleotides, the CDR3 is TGTGCCAGCAGTTACGGACAGAAAGAGACCCAGTACTTC. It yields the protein CASSYGQKETQYF.